This T cell receptor (beta chain) was identified in a study of cytomegalovirus exposure and HLA in healthy donors. The length of the CDR3 is 13 residues. CDR1 SGHDN and CDR2 FVKESK come from the germline V gene. V was pared by 4 bases and J by 1 base, with 7 bases between. The primer mix had 60 Vbeta and 13 Jbeta primers. TCRdb's copy holds only in-frame clones and misses some; the assay was immunoSEQ multiplex PCR. This table has 85,000 to 100,000 clones, approximately 90% appearing once. The V and J genes are TRBV14 and TRBJ1-1, with D unclear. The sequencing input was PBMCs. The sequence was obtained from a young man in good health and CMV-seronegative. The CDR3 DNA reads as TGTGCCAGCAGCCCACAGACGAACACTGAAGCTTTCTTT. It yields the protein CASSPQTNTEAFF.